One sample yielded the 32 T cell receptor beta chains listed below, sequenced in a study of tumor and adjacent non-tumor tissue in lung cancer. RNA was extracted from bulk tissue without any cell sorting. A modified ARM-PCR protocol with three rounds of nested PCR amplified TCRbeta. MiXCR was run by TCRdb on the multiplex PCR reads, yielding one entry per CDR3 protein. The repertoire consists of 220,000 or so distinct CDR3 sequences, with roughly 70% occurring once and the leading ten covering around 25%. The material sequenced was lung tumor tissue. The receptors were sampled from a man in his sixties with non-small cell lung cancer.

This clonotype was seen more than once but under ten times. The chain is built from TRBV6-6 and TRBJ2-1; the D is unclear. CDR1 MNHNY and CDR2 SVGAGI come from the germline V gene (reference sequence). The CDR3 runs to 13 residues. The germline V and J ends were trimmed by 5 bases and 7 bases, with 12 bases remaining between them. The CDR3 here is CASSNQFRNEQFF. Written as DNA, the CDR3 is TGTGCCAGCAGTAACCAGTTCCGAAATGAGCAGTTCTTC.

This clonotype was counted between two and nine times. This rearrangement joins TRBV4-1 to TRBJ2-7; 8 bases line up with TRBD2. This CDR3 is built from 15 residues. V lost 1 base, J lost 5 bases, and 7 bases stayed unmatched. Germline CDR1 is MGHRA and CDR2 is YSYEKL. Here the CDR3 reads CASSQATGTSNEQYF. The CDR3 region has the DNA TGCGCCAGCAGCCAAGCAACCGGGACTAGTAACGAGCAGTACTTC.

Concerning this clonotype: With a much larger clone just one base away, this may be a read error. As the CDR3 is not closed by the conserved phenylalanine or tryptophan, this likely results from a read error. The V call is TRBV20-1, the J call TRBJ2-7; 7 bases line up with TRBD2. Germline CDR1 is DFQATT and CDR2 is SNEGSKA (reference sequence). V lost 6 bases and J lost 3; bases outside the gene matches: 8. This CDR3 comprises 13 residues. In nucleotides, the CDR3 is TGCAGTGCATCAGCGGGGAGCAACTACGAGCAGTACATC. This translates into CSASAGSNYEQYI.

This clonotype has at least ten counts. CDR3: CASSLRGRTGQETQYF. CDR3 DNA: TGTGCCAGCAGCTTAAGGGGTCGGACAGGACAAGAGACCCAGTACTTC. The rearrangement uses TRBV11-3 and TRBJ2-5; 7 nucleotides line up with TRBD1. The CDR3 is 16 residues long. The germline gives CDR1 SGHNT, CDR2 YENEEA. V lost 2 bases, J lost 2 bases, and 8 bases stayed unmatched.

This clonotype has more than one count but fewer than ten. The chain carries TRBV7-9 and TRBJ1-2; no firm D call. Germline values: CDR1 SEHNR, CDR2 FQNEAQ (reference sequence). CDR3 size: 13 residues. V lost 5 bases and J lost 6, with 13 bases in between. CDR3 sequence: CASSPIARNGYTF. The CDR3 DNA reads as TGTGCCAGCAGCCCCATTGCAAGGAATGGCTACACCTTC.

The CDR3 spells CSALSGILYEQYF. Written as DNA, the CDR3 is TGCAGTGCTTTGAGCGGTATACTCTACGAGCAGTACTTC. This rearrangement joins TRBV20-1 to TRBJ2-7, with D possibly being TRBD2 (5 bases). This CDR3 region has 13 residues. Germline lookup yields CDR1 DFQATT and CDR2 SNEGSKA (reference sequence). V shed 5 bases and J shed 3 bases, with 14 bases lying between them.

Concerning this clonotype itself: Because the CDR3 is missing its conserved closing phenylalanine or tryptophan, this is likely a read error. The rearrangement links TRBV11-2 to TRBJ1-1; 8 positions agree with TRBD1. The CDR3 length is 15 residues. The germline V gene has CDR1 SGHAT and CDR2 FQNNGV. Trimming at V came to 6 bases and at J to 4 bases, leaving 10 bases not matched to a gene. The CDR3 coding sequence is TGTGCCAGCAGATTCACCGGGACAGGTGTCACTGAAGCTTTCTTA. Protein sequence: CASRFTGTGVTEAFL.

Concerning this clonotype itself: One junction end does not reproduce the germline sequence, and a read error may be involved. CDR3 coding DNA: TGTGCCAACAGCCTAAGCATGGGACTTCAGTCGAACAATGAGCAGTTCTTC. Its translation: CANSLSMGLQSNNEQFF. This chain uses TRBV7-9 with TRBJ2-1; D is perhaps TRBD2 (6 bases). Germline loops: CDR1 SEHNR, CDR2 FQNEAQ (reference sequence). The CDR3 totals 17 residues. Full variable domain (outside the CDR3, taken from reference TRBV7-9 and TRBJ2-1): DTGVSQNPRHKITKRGQNVTFRCDPISEHNRLYWYRQTLGQGPEFLTYFQNEAQLEKSRLLSDRFSAERPKGSFSTLEIQRTEQGDSAMYLCANSLSMGLQSNNEQFFGPGTRLTVL.

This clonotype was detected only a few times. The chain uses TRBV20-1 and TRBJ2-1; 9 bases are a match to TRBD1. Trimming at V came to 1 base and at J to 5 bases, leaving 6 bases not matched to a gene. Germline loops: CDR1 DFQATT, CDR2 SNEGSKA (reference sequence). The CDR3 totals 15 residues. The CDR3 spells CSARVDRGINNEQFF. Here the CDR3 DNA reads TGCAGTGCTAGAGTCGACAGGGGGATAAACAATGAGCAGTTCTTC.

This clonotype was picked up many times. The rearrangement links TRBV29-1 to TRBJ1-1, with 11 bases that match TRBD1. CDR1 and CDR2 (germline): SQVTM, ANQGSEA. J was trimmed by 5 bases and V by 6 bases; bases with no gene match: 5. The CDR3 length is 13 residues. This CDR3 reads CSVSDRGLTEAFF. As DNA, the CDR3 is TGCAGCGTATCGGACAGGGGGCTTACTGAAGCTTTCTTT.

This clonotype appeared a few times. This chain's CDR3 is CASSDISSGANVLTF. The CDR3 nucleotides read TGTGCCAGCAGTGACATCTCCTCTGGGGCCAACGTCCTGACTTTC. The chain is built from TRBV6-1 and TRBJ2-6; D is uncertain. Germline CDR1 reads MNHNS; CDR2 reads SASEGT. V was clipped by 3 bases and J by 0 bases, with 6 bases between them. The CDR3 is 15 residues long.

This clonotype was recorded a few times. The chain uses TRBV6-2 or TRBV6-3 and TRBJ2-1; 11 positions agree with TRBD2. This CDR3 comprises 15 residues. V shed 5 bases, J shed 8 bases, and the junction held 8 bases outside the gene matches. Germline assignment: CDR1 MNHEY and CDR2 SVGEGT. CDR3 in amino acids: CASSPTSGRIYEQFF. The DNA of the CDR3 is TGTGCCAGCAGTCCAACTAGCGGGAGAATCTATGAGCAGTTCTTC.

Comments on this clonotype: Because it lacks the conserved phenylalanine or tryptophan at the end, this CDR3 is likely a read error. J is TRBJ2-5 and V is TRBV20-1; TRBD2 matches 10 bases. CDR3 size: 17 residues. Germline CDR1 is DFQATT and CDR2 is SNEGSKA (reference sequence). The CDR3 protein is CSARGLAGVGLGETQYI. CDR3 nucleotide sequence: TGCAGCGCTAGGGGTCTAGCGGGAGTCGGGCTAGGAGAGACTCAGTACATC.

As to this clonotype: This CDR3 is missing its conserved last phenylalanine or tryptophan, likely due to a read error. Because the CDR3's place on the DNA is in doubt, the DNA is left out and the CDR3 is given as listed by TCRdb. Here the CDR3 reads CASSPLIFGYNEQCL. The chain carries TRBV11-3 and TRBJ2-1; the D call in the table, TRBD1, was not verified against the DNA. Germline values: CDR1 SGHNT, CDR2 YENEEA. 15 amino acids form the CDR3, both terminal residues included.

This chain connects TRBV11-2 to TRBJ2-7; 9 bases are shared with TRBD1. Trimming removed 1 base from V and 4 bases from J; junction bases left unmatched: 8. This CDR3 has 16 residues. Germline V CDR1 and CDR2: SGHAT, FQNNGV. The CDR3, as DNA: TGTGCCAGCAGCTTAGTGTTGGGACAGGGTTTATACGAGCAGTACTTC. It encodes CASSLVLGQGLYEQYF.

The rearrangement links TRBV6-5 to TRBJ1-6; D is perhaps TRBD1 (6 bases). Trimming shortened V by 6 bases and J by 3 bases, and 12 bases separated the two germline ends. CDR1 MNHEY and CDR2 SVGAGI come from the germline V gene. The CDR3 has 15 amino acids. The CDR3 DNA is TGTGCCAGCAGCACGGACAGACGCTATAATTCACCCCTCCACTTT. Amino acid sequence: CASSTDRRYNSPLHF.

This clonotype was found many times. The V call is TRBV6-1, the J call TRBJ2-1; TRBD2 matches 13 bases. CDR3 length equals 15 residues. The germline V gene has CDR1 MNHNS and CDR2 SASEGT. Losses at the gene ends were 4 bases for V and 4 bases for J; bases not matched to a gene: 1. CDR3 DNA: TGTGCCAGCAGTGGACTAGCGGGGGGTTACAATGAGCAGTTCTTC. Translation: CASSGLAGGYNEQFF.

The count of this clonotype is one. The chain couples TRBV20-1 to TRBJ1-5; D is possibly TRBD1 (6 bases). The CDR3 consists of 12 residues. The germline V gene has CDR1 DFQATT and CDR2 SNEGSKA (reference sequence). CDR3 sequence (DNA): TGCATTGGCGGGGGCAGGAATCAGCCCCAGCATTTT. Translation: CIGGGRNQPQHF.

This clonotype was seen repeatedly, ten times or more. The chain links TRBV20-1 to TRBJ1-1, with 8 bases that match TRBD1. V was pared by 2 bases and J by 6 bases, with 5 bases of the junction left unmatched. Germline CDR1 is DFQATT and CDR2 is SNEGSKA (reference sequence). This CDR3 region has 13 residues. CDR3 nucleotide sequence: TGCAGTGCTAGAACAGGGGGTTTCTCTGAAGCTTTCTTT. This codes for CSARTGGFSEAFF.

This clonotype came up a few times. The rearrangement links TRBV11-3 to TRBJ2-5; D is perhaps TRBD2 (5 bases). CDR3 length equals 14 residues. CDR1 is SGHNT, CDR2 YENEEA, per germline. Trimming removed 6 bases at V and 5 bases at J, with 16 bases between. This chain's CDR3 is CASSSSTRSETQYF. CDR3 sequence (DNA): TGTGCCAGCAGTTCTAGCACACGTTCGGAGACCCAGTACTTC.

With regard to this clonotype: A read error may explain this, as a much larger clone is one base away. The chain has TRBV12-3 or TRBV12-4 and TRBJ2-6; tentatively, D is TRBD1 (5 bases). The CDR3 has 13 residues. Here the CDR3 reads CASSLNGAKVLTF. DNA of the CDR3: TGTGCCAGCAGTCTCAATGGGGCCAAGGTCCTGACTTTC.

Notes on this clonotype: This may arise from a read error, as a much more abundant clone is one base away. CDR3 DNA sequence: TGCGCCAGCAGCCAAGCCGGGAGTGGTTACCATGAGCAGTTCTTC. Translation gives CASSQAGSGYHEQFF. The V gene is TRBV4-3, the J gene TRBJ2-1; possibly TRBD2 for D (6 bases). This CDR3 region has 15 residues. V was clipped by 1 base and J by 8 bases, with 15 bases between them. CDR1 is LGHNA, CDR2 YSLEER, per germline.

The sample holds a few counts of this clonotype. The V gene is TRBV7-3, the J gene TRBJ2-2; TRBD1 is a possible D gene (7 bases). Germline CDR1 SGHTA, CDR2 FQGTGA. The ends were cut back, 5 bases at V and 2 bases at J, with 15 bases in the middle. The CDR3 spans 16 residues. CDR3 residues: CASSPGGQSNTGELFF. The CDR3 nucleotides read TGTGCCAGCAGCCCCGGGGGACAGTCCAACACCGGGGAGCTGTTTTTT.

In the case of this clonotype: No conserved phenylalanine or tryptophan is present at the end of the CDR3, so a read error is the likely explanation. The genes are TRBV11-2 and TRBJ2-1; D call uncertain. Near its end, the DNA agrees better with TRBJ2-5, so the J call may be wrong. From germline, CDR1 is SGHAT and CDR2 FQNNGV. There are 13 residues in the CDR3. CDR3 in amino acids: CASNSTVEETQYY. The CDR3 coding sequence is TGTGCCAGCAACTCTACAGTGGAAGAGACCCAGTACTAC.

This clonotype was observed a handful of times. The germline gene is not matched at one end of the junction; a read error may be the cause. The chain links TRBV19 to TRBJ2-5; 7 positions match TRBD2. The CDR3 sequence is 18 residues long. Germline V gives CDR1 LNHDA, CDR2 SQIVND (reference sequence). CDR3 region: CAGSPSGRGGTYQETQYF. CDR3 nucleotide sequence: TGTGCCGGTAGTCCGTCAGGGCGGGGAGGGACCTACCAAGAGACCCAGTACTTC.

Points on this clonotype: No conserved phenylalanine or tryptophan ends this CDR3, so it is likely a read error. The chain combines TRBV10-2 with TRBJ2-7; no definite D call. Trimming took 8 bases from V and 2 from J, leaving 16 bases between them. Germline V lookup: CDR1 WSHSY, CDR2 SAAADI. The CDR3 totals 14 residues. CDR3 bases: TGCGCCAGCGGTTCGTTGGAGAGCCCCTACGAGCAGTACTGC. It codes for CASGSLESPYEQYC.

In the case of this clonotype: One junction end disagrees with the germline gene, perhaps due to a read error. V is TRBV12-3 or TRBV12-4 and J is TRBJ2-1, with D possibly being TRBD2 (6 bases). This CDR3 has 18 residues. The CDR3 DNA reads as TGTGACAGCAGCCCCTGGTGGGATAGCGGATCCTCCTACAATGAGCAGTTCTTC. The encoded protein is CDSSPWWDSGSSYNEQFF.

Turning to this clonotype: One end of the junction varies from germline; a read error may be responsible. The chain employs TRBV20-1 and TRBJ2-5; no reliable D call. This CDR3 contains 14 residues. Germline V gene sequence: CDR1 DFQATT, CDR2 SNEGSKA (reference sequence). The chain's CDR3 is CSSVLGLRQEIQYF. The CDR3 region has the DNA TGCAGTTCTGTACTCGGTCTGCGCCAAGAGATCCAGTACTTC.

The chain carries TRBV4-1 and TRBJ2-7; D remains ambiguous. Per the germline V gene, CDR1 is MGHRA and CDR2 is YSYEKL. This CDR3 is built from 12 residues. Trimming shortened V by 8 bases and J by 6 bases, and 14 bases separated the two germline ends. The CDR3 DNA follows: TGCGCCAGCTGCTCCCGGACCGCCGAGCAGTACTTC. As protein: CASCSRTAEQYF.

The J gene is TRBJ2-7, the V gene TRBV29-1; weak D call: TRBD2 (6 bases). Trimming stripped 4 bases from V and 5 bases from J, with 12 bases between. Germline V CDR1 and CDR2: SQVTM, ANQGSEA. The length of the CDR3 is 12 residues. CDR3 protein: CSVGEGGDEQYF. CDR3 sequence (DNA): TGCAGCGTTGGGGAAGGAGGGGACGAGCAGTACTTC.

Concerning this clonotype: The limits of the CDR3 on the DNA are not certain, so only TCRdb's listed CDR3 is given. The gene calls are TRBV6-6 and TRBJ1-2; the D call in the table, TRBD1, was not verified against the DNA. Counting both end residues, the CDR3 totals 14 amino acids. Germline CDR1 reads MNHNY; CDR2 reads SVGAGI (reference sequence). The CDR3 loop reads CGSSFGTGNYGYIF.

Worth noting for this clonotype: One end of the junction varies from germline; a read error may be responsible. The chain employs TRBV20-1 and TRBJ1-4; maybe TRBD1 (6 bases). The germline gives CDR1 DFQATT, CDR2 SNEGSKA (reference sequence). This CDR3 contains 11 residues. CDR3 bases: TGCAGTGCTCCAGGGGCGATAGAATTGGTTTTT. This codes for CSAPGAIELVF.